The 23 T cell receptor beta chains presented below share a single source sample, sequenced in a study of patients and donors after allogeneic stem cell transplantation. MiXCR was run by TCRdb on the RT-PCR reads, yielding one entry per CDR3 protein. The table shows fewer than 75,000 distinct CDR3 sequences, with around a quarter occurring only once. Sequencing was done on a sample of blood, either unsorted or a sorted T cell fraction (not recorded which). The receptors here all came from a human donor who was either an allogeneic HSCT recipient or a stem cell or donor lymphocyte infusion donor (not recorded which). It is not recorded whose cells these are; they may come from a transplant donor.

This chain connects TRBV29-1 to TRBJ2-7; TRBD1 agrees at 8 bases. Losses at the gene ends were 6 bases for V and 2 bases for J; bases not matched to a gene: 9. The CDR3 has 14 residues. The germline V gene encodes CDR1 SQVTM and CDR2 ANQGSEA. DNA for the CDR3: TGCAGCGTCTTTGGGGGGACAGGAGCCTACGAGCAGTACTTC. Translated, it gives CSVFGGTGAYEQYF.

The chain combines TRBV12-3 or TRBV12-4 with TRBJ2-1, with TRBD1 identical over 8 bases. The junction had 12 bases not matched to a gene; V was cut back by 4 bases and J by 1 base. The CDR3 runs to 18 residues. The CDR3 DNA reads TGTGCCAGCAGTTCTCGGACAGGGTCCTTTCCTTCCTACAATGAGCAGTTCTTC. It encodes CASSSRTGSFPSYNEQFF.

V and J are TRBV4-2 and TRBJ1-3; D remains unclear. Germline V gene data show CDR1 as LGHNA and CDR2 as YNFKEQ. Trimming stripped 0 bases from V and 3 bases from J, with 3 bases between. This CDR3 region has 13 residues. CDR3 sequence (DNA): TGTGCCAGCAGCCAAGAGGGTGGAAACACCATATATTTT. This encodes CASSQEGGNTIYF.

The chain has TRBV7-3 and TRBJ2-1; D gene ambiguous. Trimming took 2 bases from V and 7 from J, leaving 9 bases between them. Germline-derived CDR1 and CDR2 are SGHTA and FQGTGA. This CDR3 has 13 residues. CDR3 sequence: CASSLVPKNEQFF. Here the CDR3 DNA reads TGTGCCAGCAGCTTAGTCCCTAAGAATGAGCAGTTCTTC.

This clonotype was observed a few times. The V and J genes are TRBV5-6 and TRBJ2-7; D may be TRBD1 (6 bases). Germline V gives CDR1 SGHDT, CDR2 YYEEEE. V gave up 2 bases and J gave up 3 bases, with 12 bases separating them. There are 14 residues in the CDR3. CDR3 bases: TGTGCCAGCAGCTTTGGGGGCCCCTTCTACGAGCAGTACTTC. Residues: CASSFGGPFYEQYF.

The sample holds a few counts of this clonotype. The rearrangement uses TRBV5-1 and TRBJ2-7; D is perhaps TRBD1 (6 bases). With 4 bases removed from V and 3 bases from J, the gap between germline ends came to 14 bases. Germline CDR1 is SGHRS and CDR2 is YFSETQ. CDR3 length: 14 residues. CDR3 coding DNA: TGCGCCAGCAGCGCCCCCGGGACACACTACGAGCAGTACTTC. This sequence encodes CASSAPGTHYEQYF.

This clonotype has a count of ten or more. The chain links TRBV20-1 to TRBJ1-4, with D perhaps matching TRBD1 (6 bases). Per germline, CDR1 DFQATT and CDR2 SNEGSKA (reference sequence). CDR3 size: 15 residues. V lost 5 bases and J lost 0, with 13 bases in between. As DNA, the CDR3 is TGCAGTGCTCCGACAGGCGGTCCAACTAATGAAAAACTGTTTTTT. This codes for CSAPTGGPTNEKLFF.

The chain uses TRBV20-1 and TRBJ2-3; 7 bases match TRBD2. The CDR3 runs 14 residues. The germline V gene encodes CDR1 DFQATT and CDR2 SNEGSKA (reference sequence). CDR3 nucleotides: TGCAGCGTCCTGTCGCGGGGGAGCACAGATACGCAGTATTTT. Translation gives CSVLSRGSTDTQYF.

The chain's CDR3 is CASSYGPQGAFF. As DNA, the CDR3 is TGTGCCAGCAGTTATGGACCCCAGGGAGCTTTCTTT. This chain connects TRBV6-5 to TRBJ1-1, with D perhaps TRBD1 (5 bases). Trimming removed 3 bases from V and 10 bases from J, with 12 bases in between. The CDR3 runs 12 residues. CDR1 is MNHEY, CDR2 SVGAGI, per germline.

The chain combines TRBV15 with TRBJ2-3; 7 bases are shared with TRBD1. Germline CDR1 reads LNHNV; CDR2 reads YYDKDF (reference sequence). Trimming took 8 bases from V and 1 from J; bases not matched to a gene: 18. The CDR3 is 18 residues long. CDR3 DNA sequence: TGTGCCACCGAGAATAAGCTGGGACAGATGCTTCGCACAGATACGCAGTATTTT. Its protein product is CATENKLGQMLRTDTQYF.

This chain uses TRBV6-2 or TRBV6-3 with TRBJ2-1; tentatively, D is TRBD1 (6 bases). Germline assignment: CDR1 MNHEY and CDR2 SVGEGT. The V end lost 5 bases, the J end lost 1 base, and 12 bases lay between the germline ends. The CDR3 sequence is 15 residues long. The CDR3 nucleotides read TGTGCCAGCAGTAAACACGGACAGTCCTACAATGAGCAGTTCTTC. This sequence encodes CASSKHGQSYNEQFF.

The rearrangement joins TRBV7-3 to TRBJ2-1; the D gene is possibly TRBD2 (6 bases). Germline V gene data show CDR1 as SGHTA and CDR2 as FQGTGA. The CDR3 runs to 17 residues. V dropped 2 bases and J dropped 6 bases, with 20 bases sitting between them. Here the CDR3 reads CASSLFPTGALGNEQFF. Here the CDR3 DNA reads TGTGCCAGCAGCTTATTCCCCACGGGAGCGTTGGGCAATGAGCAGTTCTTC. Full variable domain (rest looked up from reference TRBV7-3 and TRBJ2-1): GAGVSQTPSNKVTEKGKYVELRCDPISGHTALYWYRQSLGQGPEFLIYFQGTGAADDSGLPNDRFFAVRPEGSVSTLKIQRTERGDSAVYLCASSLFPTGALGNEQFFGPGTRLTVL.

The J gene is TRBJ1-1, the V gene TRBV6-6, with 9 nucleotides matching TRBD1. Germline assignment: CDR1 MNHNY and CDR2 SVGAGI (reference sequence). This CDR3 comprises 14 residues. V shed 8 bases and J 5 bases; nucleotides not matched to a gene: 9. As DNA, the CDR3 is TGTGCCAGCCGTTTACGGACAGGGGAGACTGAAGCTTTCTTT. Its protein product is CASRLRTGETEAFF.

This clonotype has at least ten counts. The chain links TRBV20-1 to TRBJ1-1; no definite D call. The germline V and J ends were trimmed by 4 bases and 0 bases, with 12 bases remaining between them. Per the germline V gene, CDR1 is DFQATT and CDR2 is SNEGSKA (reference sequence). The CDR3 runs 14 residues. The CDR3 nucleotides read TGCAGTGCTACTCCCGTTGGGTTGAACACTGAAGCTTTCTTT. Translated: CSATPVGLNTEAFF.

The J gene is TRBJ1-5, the V gene TRBV6-2 or TRBV6-3, with D unclear. V dropped 8 bases and J dropped 6 bases, with 14 bases sitting between them. The length of the CDR3 is 13 residues. Germline V gene lookup returns CDR1 MNHEY and CDR2 SVGEGT. CDR3 loop: CASLEDSSQPQHF. The CDR3 DNA reads as TGTGCCAGCTTGGAGGATAGTAGTCAGCCCCAGCATTTT.

This rearrangement joins TRBV5-1 to TRBJ2-3; D possibly corresponds to TRBD1 (6 bases). Germline values: CDR1 SGHRS, CDR2 YFSETQ. The CDR3 has 16 amino acids. V was trimmed by 4 bases and J by 0 bases, leaving 15 bases between them. CDR3 region: CASSLQGHPSTDTQYF. The DNA for the CDR3 is TGCGCCAGCAGCCTACAGGGACATCCTAGCACAGATACGCAGTATTTT. Supplemented by reference TRBV5-1 and TRBJ2-3, the full variable domain reads KAGVTQTPRYLIKTRGQQVTLSCSPISGHRSVSWYQQTPGQGLQFLFEYFSETQRNKGNFPGRFSGRQFSNSRSEMNVSTLELGDSALYLCASSLQGHPSTDTQYFGPGTRLTVL.

This clonotype was observed at least ten times. The V gene is TRBV5-1, the J gene TRBJ1-1; the D is unclear. The ends were cut back, 2 bases at V and 0 bases at J, with 17 bases in the middle. In germline, CDR1 is SGHRS, CDR2 YFSETQ. The CDR3 sequence is 17 residues long. The chain's CDR3 is CASSFLLRGHMNTEAFF. CDR3 DNA sequence: TGCGCCAGCAGCTTTCTGTTGAGAGGGCACATGAACACTGAAGCTTTCTTT.

This clonotype has a count of ten or more. The J gene is TRBJ1-1, the V gene TRBV20-1; D unresolved. Per germline, CDR1 DFQATT and CDR2 SNEGSKA (reference sequence). The V end lost 4 bases, the J end lost 1 base, and 7 bases lay between the germline ends. This CDR3 has 12 amino acids. Here the CDR3 DNA reads TGCAGTGCTAAGGACCCGAACACTGAAGCTTTCTTT. It specifies CSAKDPNTEAFF.

The J gene is TRBJ2-7, the V gene TRBV29-1; D ambiguous. Per the germline V gene, CDR1 is SQVTM and CDR2 is ANQGSEA. The length of the CDR3 is 15 residues. V was shortened by 6 bases and J by 0 bases, with 18 bases between the two germline ends. CDR3 DNA: TGCAGCGTCGTCCCGAAAAGTTGGGACTCCTACGAGCAGTACTTC. As protein: CSVVPKSWDSYEQYF.

V gene TRBV7-9 combines with J gene TRBJ2-7; D gene unclear. Trimming removed 8 bases from V and 3 bases from J, with 14 bases in between. This CDR3 spans 13 amino acids. Germline V CDR1 and CDR2: SEHNR, FQNEAQ (reference sequence). The CDR3 DNA reads TGTGCCAGCTCCCGGACCCCGTTCTACGAGCAGTACTTC. Amino acid sequence: CASSRTPFYEQYF.

The rearrangement joins TRBV12-5 to TRBJ2-2; 12 bases agree with TRBD2. V lost 0 bases, J lost 6 bases, and 2 bases stayed unmatched. Germline V gives CDR1 LGHNT, CDR2 FRNRAP. This CDR3 comprises 16 residues. The CDR3 DNA reads TGTGCTAGTGGTTTGGTACTAGCGGGGGGACCCGGGGAGCTGTTTTTT. It yields the protein CASGLVLAGGPGELFF.

This clonotype has only a few counts. The chain is built from TRBV12-3 or TRBV12-4 and TRBJ1-5; no clear D gene. This CDR3 is 12 amino acids long. Trimming cost V 6 bases and J 7 bases, with 10 bases left between them. CDR3 in amino acids: CASSHPGQPQHF. CDR3 sequence (DNA): TGTGCCAGCAGCCACCCGGGACAGCCCCAGCATTTT.

The V call is TRBV7-6, the J call TRBJ1-3; no reliable D call. The CDR3 has 17 amino acids. V shed 7 bases and J shed 0 bases, with 19 bases lying between them. Germline lookup yields CDR1 SGHVS and CDR2 FNYEAQ. The CDR3 DNA is TGTGCCAGCACCCAAGCGCCCCTTCGGAGCTCTGGAAACACCATATATTTT. The encoded protein is CASTQAPLRSSGNTIYF.